These 25 T cell receptor beta chains were all obtained from the same sample, sequenced in a study of OX40 agonist ivuxolimab in advanced cancers. TCRdb's table, derived via immunoSEQ multiplex PCR, lists solely in-frame clones and lacks some. The table records tens of thousands of clones, 75% to 90% of them present only once. The specimen was CD4+ or CD8+ T cells sorted from blood, collected in a trial of the OX40 agonist ivuxolimab. These TCRs come from an adult with an advanced solid tumor such as melanoma, head and neck, liver or kidney cancer.

The genes are TRBV5-5 and TRBJ1-1; no definite D call. The CDR3 spans 14 residues. V lost 0 bases, J lost 0 bases, and 6 bases lay in between. The germline gives CDR1 SGHKS, CDR2 YYEKEE (reference sequence). CDR3 in DNA: TGTGCCAGCAGCTTGGTACCTATGAACACTGAAGCTTTCTTT. Encoded protein: CASSLVPMNTEAFF.

The gene calls are TRBV30 and TRBJ2-6; D unclear. V gave up 3 bases and J gave up 2 bases, with 11 bases separating them. The germline CDR1 and CDR2 sequences are GTSNPN and SVGIG (reference sequence). This CDR3 region has 15 residues. The CDR3 DNA reads as TGTGCCTGGAGGATGGTAGGCGCTGGGGCCAACGTCCTGACTTTC. Translated, it gives CAWRMVGAGANVLTF. Using reference TRBV30 and TRBJ2-6 for the parts outside the CDR3, the full variable domain is SQTIHQWPATLVQPVGSPLSLECTVEGTSNPNLYWYRQAAGRGLQLLFYSVGIGQISSEVPQNLSASRPQDRQFILSSKKLLLSDSGFYLCAWRMVGAGANVLTFGAGSRLTVL.

The chain is built from TRBV6-5 and TRBJ2-7; 10 nucleotides agree with TRBD2. The CDR3 has 16 amino acids. The junction had 4 bases not matched to a gene; V was cut back by 0 bases and J by 2 bases. CDR1 and CDR2 (germline): MNHEY, SVGAGI. This CDR3 reads CASSYSRAGGTYEQYF. CDR3 coding DNA: TGTGCCAGCAGTTACTCGAGAGCGGGAGGGACCTACGAGCAGTACTTC.

V gene TRBV5-1 combines with J gene TRBJ2-2, with no clear D. There are 15 residues in the CDR3. Germline V gene lookup returns CDR1 SGHRS and CDR2 YFSETQ. The V and J ends lost 0 bases and 6 bases respectively, with 12 bases between them. The CDR3 sequence is CASSLEYRGSGELFF. The CDR3 DNA reads as TGCGCCAGCAGCTTGGAATATCGTGGGTCCGGGGAGCTGTTTTTT.

The V and J genes are TRBV19 and TRBJ2-3, with D possibly matching TRBD1 (6 bases). V lost 1 base and J 0 bases, leaving 20 bases between the germline ends. The CDR3 loop spans 19 amino acids. Germline-derived CDR1 and CDR2 are LNHDA and SQIVND (reference sequence). CDR3 nucleotide sequence: TGTGCCAGTAGTATAGCAGCAACACAGGGTTTGATTAGCACAGATACGCAGTATTTT. It yields the protein CASSIAATQGLISTDTQYF.

The chain has TRBV2 and TRBJ1-2; unclear D gene. The CDR3 covers 14 residues. V lost 1 base, J lost 2 bases, and 8 bases lay in between. In germline, CDR1 is SNHLY, CDR2 FYNNEI. The CDR3 DNA reads as TGTGCCAGCAGTGAAGGGACGGGCAACTATGGCTACACCTTC. Translating gives CASSEGTGNYGYTF.

The chain links TRBV5-4 to TRBJ2-2; TRBD1 aligns across 8 bases. The germline gives CDR1 SGHNT, CDR2 YYREEE (reference sequence). J lost 6 bases, V lost 5 bases, and 6 bases had no gene match. CDR3 length: 14 amino acids. The CDR3 nucleotides are TGTGCCAGCAGACGGGACAGGCAAGCCGGGGAGCTGTTTTTT. Its translation: CASRRDRQAGELFF.

The chain links TRBV30 to TRBJ1-1; 7 bases match TRBD1. CDR1 and CDR2 (germline): GTSNPN, SVGIG (reference sequence). With 5 bases clipped from V and 2 bases from J, the junction kept 2 bases outside the gene matches. The CDR3 totals 12 residues. The CDR3 here is CAWGQVNTEAFF. The DNA for the CDR3 is TGTGCCTGGGGACAGGTAAACACTGAAGCTTTCTTT.

The rearrangement uses TRBV10-1 and TRBJ2-2; 8 nucleotides line up with TRBD1. There are 15 residues in the CDR3. Unmatched junction bases numbered 13, after V lost 10 bases and J lost 6 bases. Germline CDR1 and CDR2: WNHNN and SYGVQD (reference sequence). The CDR3 region is CATQDDRGRAGELFF. The CDR3, as DNA: TGCGCCACCCAAGACGACAGGGGTAGGGCCGGGGAGCTGTTTTTT.

A note on this clone: Its ends do not fully match the called genes, so a read error is possible. The gene calls are TRBV2 and TRBJ1-3; TRBD1 matches at 8 bases. The CDR3 contains 14 residues. CDR1 is SNHLY and CDR2 is FYNNEI in the germline V gene. CDR3 DNA sequence: TGTGCCAGCACCCGCGGACAGGGAGGAAACATCATATATTTT. Its protein is CASTRGQGGNIIYF.

CDR3 nucleotides: TGTGCCAGCAGCCCCGACCCGGGACCACCTCTCTACGAGCAGTACTTC. Translated: CASSPDPGPPLYEQYF. The chain joins TRBV4-2 to TRBJ2-7, with D possibly called TRBD1 or TRBD2 (5 bases each). Germline values: CDR1 LGHNA, CDR2 YNFKEQ. V lost 4 bases and J 3 bases, leaving 19 bases between the germline ends. The CDR3 consists of 16 residues.

The rearrangement joins TRBV30 to TRBJ1-3, with D hard to call. Trimming pared 4 bases from V and 0 bases from J, leaving 4 bases between. Per germline, CDR1 GTSNPN and CDR2 SVGIG (reference sequence). CDR3 length: 12 residues. For the CDR3, the DNA is TGTGCCTGGACTCACTCTGGAAACACCATATATTTT. Amino acid sequence: CAWTHSGNTIYF.

The chain combines TRBV7-8 with TRBJ2-7; D is perhaps TRBD1 (6 bases). Germline CDR1 reads SGHVS; CDR2 reads FQNEAQ. V was pared by 5 bases and J by 9 bases, with 26 bases between. The CDR3 consists of 16 residues. CDR3 bases: TGTGCCAGCAGCCTTCAGGCCGTACAGGGTTTACGAGGGCAGTACTTC. Protein sequence: CASSLQAVQGLRGQYF. Full variable domain (missing parts from reference TRBV7-8 and TRBJ2-7): GAGVSQSPRYKVAKRGQDVALRCDPISGHVSLFWYQQALGQGPEFLTYFQNEAQLDKSGLPSDRFFAERPEGSVSTLKIQRTQQEDSAVYLCASSLQAVQGLRGQYFGPGTRLTVT.

The chain is built from TRBV7-3 and TRBJ2-3; 7 bases are shared with TRBD1. This CDR3 comprises 14 residues. With 5 bases clipped from V and 2 bases from J, the junction kept 4 bases outside the gene matches. Germline V lookup: CDR1 SGHTA, CDR2 FQGTGA. DNA for the CDR3: TGTGCCAGCAGCCGCGGACAGGACACAGATACGCAGTATTTT. Its translation: CASSRGQDTDTQYF.

For the CDR3, the DNA is TGTGCCAGCAGACCGGGGGAGAATCAGCCCCAGCATTTT. It yields the protein CASRPGENQPQHF. The rearrangement uses TRBV6-5 and TRBJ1-5; D is possibly TRBD1 (5 bases). CDR3 length: 13 amino acids. Between the trimmed V and J ends, which lost 6 bases and 4 bases, there was a span of 10 bases. CDR1 is MNHEY, CDR2 SVGAGI, per germline.

In regard to this clone: Other DNA sequences in this specimen translate into the identical CDR3. The chain combines TRBV19 with TRBJ2-5; D is uncertain. Trimming removed 4 bases from V and 3 bases from J, with 3 bases in between. The CDR3 runs 11 residues. CDR1 and CDR2 (germline): LNHDA, SQIVND (reference sequence). CDR3 region: CASSREETQYF. The CDR3 DNA sequence: TGTGCCAGTAGTAGGGAAGAGACCCAGTACTTC.

The rearrangement joins TRBV4-3 to TRBJ2-4; D is perhaps TRBD1 or TRBD2 (5 bases each). CDR1 is LGHNA, CDR2 YSLEER, per germline. The CDR3 is made up of 19 amino acids. V lost 0 bases and J lost 6, with 24 bases in between. The CDR3 DNA reads TGCGCCAGCAGCCAAGATCGAGGGGCAGGTGTGGGTGTGGGAAACATTCAGTACTTC. This sequence encodes CASSQDRGAGVGVGNIQYF.

The chain links TRBV7-2 to TRBJ1-1; D gene unclear. V dropped 4 bases and J dropped 1 base, with 10 bases sitting between them. This CDR3 is built from 14 residues. CDR1 is SGHTA and CDR2 is FQGNSA in the germline V gene. In nucleotides, the CDR3 is TGTGCCAGCAGCTCCTCAGGACGGAACACTGAAGCTTTCTTT. This codes for CASSSSGRNTEAFF.

The chain recombines TRBV7-9 with TRBJ1-4; 7 bases line up with TRBD1. This CDR3 has 14 amino acids. V lost 6 bases and J lost 5; bases outside the gene matches: 6. Per the germline V gene, CDR1 is SEHNR and CDR2 is FQNEAQ (reference sequence). CDR3 DNA: TGTGCCAGCAGGGAGGGACAGAGGAATGAAAAACTGTTTTTT. This codes for CASREGQRNEKLFF.

The rearrangement joins TRBV11-2 to TRBJ2-1; possibly TRBD1 for D (5 bases). The germline V gene has CDR1 SGHAT and CDR2 FQNNGV. The V gene lost 5 bases and the J gene lost 8 bases, with 22 bases spanning the gap. There are 16 residues in the CDR3. The chain's CDR3 is CASSPARTLRVHEQFF. The CDR3 DNA reads as TGTGCCAGCAGCCCGGCCCGGACATTAAGAGTCCATGAGCAGTTCTTC.

The V and J genes are TRBV6-6 and TRBJ1-1, with unresolved D. Trimming removed 6 bases at V and 2 bases at J, with 13 bases between. Germline V CDR1 and CDR2: MNHNY, SVGAGI (reference sequence). CDR3 length: 14 residues. The CDR3 loop is CASSDPTENTEAFF. Here the CDR3 DNA reads TGTGCCAGCAGCGACCCGACCGAAAACACTGAAGCTTTCTTT.

The rearrangement uses TRBV5-1 and TRBJ2-5; 8 nucleotides line up with TRBD2. Germline V gene sequence: CDR1 SGHRS, CDR2 YFSETQ. The CDR3 totals 15 residues. With V trimmed by 4 bases and J by 1 base, 6 bases remained unmatched. The CDR3 DNA follows: TGCGCCAGCAGCAGGATGACTAGCGTCCAAGAGACCCAGTACTTC. It specifies CASSRMTSVQETQYF.

V usage is TRBV30 and J usage is TRBJ1-2, with D possibly matching TRBD1 (5 bases). The CDR3 extends over 13 amino acids. V was cut by 0 bases and J by 5 bases, with 10 bases left in between. Germline values: CDR1 GTSNPN, CDR2 SVGIG (reference sequence). CDR3 residues: CAWSVSGGYGYTF. CDR3 coding DNA: TGTGCCTGGAGTGTATCGGGGGGATATGGCTACACCTTC. Full variable domain (outside the CDR3, taken from reference TRBV30 and TRBJ1-2): SQTIHQWPATLVQPVGSPLSLECTVEGTSNPNLYWYRQAAGRGLQLLFYSVGIGQISSEVPQNLSASRPQDRQFILSSKKLLLSDSGFYLCAWSVSGGYGYTFGSGTRLTVV.

This chain links TRBV28 with TRBJ2-6, with 7 bases fitting TRBD2. J lost 2 bases, V lost 1 base, and 2 bases had no gene match. The V gene's germline CDR1 is MDHEN and CDR2 SYDVKM. The CDR3 spans 16 residues. CDR3 sequence: CASSLLGGTGANVLTF. As DNA, the CDR3 is TGTGCCAGCAGTTTATTGGGAGGGACTGGGGCCAACGTCCTGACTTTC.

This clone was seen a single time. This chain links TRBV18 with TRBJ2-7; D call uncertain. This CDR3 comprises 14 residues. Germline CDR1 and CDR2: KGHSH and LQKENI. The ends were cut back, 0 bases at V and 0 bases at J, with 6 bases in the middle. The CDR3, as DNA: TGTGCCAGCTCACCACCGGCGACCTCCTACGAGCAGTACTTC. Protein sequence: CASSPPATSYEQYF.